One and the same sample provided the 25 T cell receptor beta chains below, sequenced in a study of PD-1 blockade in classical Hodgkin lymphoma. Sequenced by immunoSEQ multiplex PCR; TCRdb stores in-frame clones only, minus some. The repertoire consists of about 50,000 clones, with around 91% occurring once and the leading ten covering about 15%. Time point indicated: cycle 4 day 1 (C4D1), after five to seven weeks of nivolumab. Each patient relapsed following autologous stem cell transplantation, and prior brentuximab vedotin exposure differed. Material: peripheral blood mononuclear cells (PBMCs), obtained before the fourth cycle of nivolumab. Receptors were obtained from a human donor with classical Hodgkin lymphoma.

This clone was seen more than once but under ten times. The chain joins TRBV10-3 to TRBJ2-2; 7 bases align to TRBD2. The CDR3 extends over 13 amino acids. From germline, CDR1 is ENHRY and CDR2 SYGVKD. Germline trimming cut 9 bases from V and 5 bases from J; bases unmatched to any gene: 6. CDR3 sequence (DNA): TGTGCCATTAAGCGGGAAGGAACCGGGGAGCTGTTTTTT. This translates into CAIKREGTGELFF.

V is TRBV28 and J is TRBJ2-1; 7 bases map to TRBD1. V lost 5 bases to trimming and J lost 0 bases; unmatched junction nucleotides: 4. The germline V gene has CDR1 MDHEN and CDR2 SYDVKM. The CDR3 is made up of 15 amino acids. DNA for the CDR3: TGTGCCAGCAGTCAACAGGGGAGCTCCTACAATGAGCAGTTCTTC. Protein product: CASSQQGSSYNEQFF.

Details on this clone: At one of its ends the junction is not consistent with the germline gene, which may arise from a read error. J is TRBJ2-2 and V is TRBV13; D may be TRBD2 (5 bases). The V gene's germline CDR1 is PRHDT and CDR2 FYEKMQ (reference sequence). The CDR3 consists of 15 residues. CDR3 amino acids: CASSVGGRYTGELFF. The CDR3 DNA reads TGTGCCAGCAGCGTAGGCGGGCGCTACACCGGGGAGCTGTTTTTT.

The chain employs TRBV10-3 and TRBJ2-7; no definite D call. CDR3 length: 12 amino acids. V was trimmed by 11 bases and J by 3 bases, leaving 14 bases between them. The germline V gene encodes CDR1 ENHRY and CDR2 SYGVKD. The CDR3 loop is CAHSPGFYEQYF. In DNA form, the CDR3 reads TGTGCCCACTCTCCCGGGTTCTACGAGCAGTACTTC.

In this sample, this clone turned up a few times. The chain is built from TRBV11-3 and TRBJ2-1, with 7 bases aligning to TRBD1. CDR1 is SGHNT and CDR2 is YENEEA in the germline V gene. V was clipped by 4 bases and J by 2 bases; unmatched bases: 5. The CDR3 is made up of 15 amino acids. The CDR3 bases are TGTGCCAGCAGCTCGGGGACAGAAGCCTACAATGAGCAGTTCTTC. Residues: CASSSGTEAYNEQFF.

This clone was seen a few times. The chain joins TRBV21-1 to TRBJ2-7; TRBD1, the table's D call, lacks a check against the DNA. TRBV21-1 is listed as a pseudogene. The CDR3 has 18 amino acids. The CDR3 DNA is TGTGCCAGCAGCAAGTTGAGCTTCCACAGGGGGCGGAGGATCGAGCAGTACTTC. Its translation: CASSKLSFHRGRRIEQYF.

This sequence joins TRBV6-5 and TRBJ1-4, with D unresolved. The germline CDR1 and CDR2 sequences are MNHEY and SVGAGI. V gave up 5 bases and J gave up 7 bases, with 8 bases separating them. The CDR3 totals 12 residues. In DNA form, the CDR3 reads TGTGCCAGCAGTCTGGGCGGTGAAAAACTGTTTTTT. This gives the protein CASSLGGEKLFF.

CDR3 nucleotide sequence: TGTGCCAGCAGCTTAGAACTAGCGGGGAACTACGAGCAGTACTTC. As protein: CASSLELAGNYEQYF. The V gene is TRBV7-9, the J gene TRBJ2-7, with 10 bases identical to TRBD2. This CDR3 has 15 amino acids. Germline loops: CDR1 SEHNR, CDR2 FQNEAQ (reference sequence). Trimming removed 1 base from V and 3 bases from J; junction bases left unmatched: 3.

CDR3 in amino acids: CASSPIGSYTF. The CDR3 DNA follows: TGTGCCAGCTCACCAATTGGAAGCTACACCTTC. V and J are TRBV18 and TRBJ1-2; D gene uncertain. This CDR3 has 11 residues. Germline CDR1 is KGHSH and CDR2 is LQKENI. Trimming took 2 bases from V and 9 from J, leaving 7 bases between them.

The chain carries TRBV9 and TRBJ2-7, with 7 positions matching TRBD1. V lost 0 bases, J lost 5 bases, and 8 bases stayed unmatched. CDR1 is SGDLS, CDR2 YYNGEE, per germline. The CDR3 is made up of 15 amino acids. CDR3 loop: CASSVVGDRVNEQYF. In DNA form, the CDR3 reads TGTGCCAGCAGCGTAGTAGGTGACAGGGTCAACGAGCAGTACTTC. Full variable domain (missing parts from reference TRBV9 and TRBJ2-7): DSGVTQTPKHLITATGQRVTLRCSPRSGDLSVYWYQQSLDQGLQFLIQYYNGEERAKGNILERFSAQQFPDLHSELNLSSLELGDSALYFCASSVVGDRVNEQYFGPGTRLTVT.

The chain carries TRBV7-9 and TRBJ2-7; 9 positions match TRBD1. The V and J ends lost 7 bases and 2 bases, in that order; junction bases with no gene match: 6. Looked up from germline, CDR1 is SEHNR and CDR2 is FQNEAQ (reference sequence). This CDR3 has 14 residues. The CDR3 region is CASTPGQGPYEQYF. CDR3 nucleotides: TGTGCCAGCACCCCGGGACAGGGTCCCTACGAGCAGTACTTC.

The V gene is TRBV7-9, the J gene TRBJ2-5, with TRBD2 matching over 10 bases. CDR3 length equals 14 residues. V lost 7 bases to trimming and J lost 4 bases; unmatched junction nucleotides: 6. The germline gives CDR1 SEHNR, CDR2 FQNEAQ (reference sequence). The CDR3 region is CASTRAGGGETQYF. The CDR3, as DNA: TGTGCCAGCACCCGAGCGGGAGGGGGAGAGACCCAGTACTTC.

The chain employs TRBV11-2 and TRBJ1-1; no clear D gene. The germline CDR1 and CDR2 sequences are SGHAT and FQNNGV. V lost 1 base and J lost 11, with 8 bases in between. The CDR3 covers 11 residues. CDR3 in amino acids: CASSLGWWAFF. The CDR3 DNA reads as TGTGCCAGCAGCTTAGGGTGGTGGGCTTTCTTT.

The CDR3 loop reads CAWNRGSGNTIYF. Here the CDR3 DNA reads TGTGCCTGGAACAGGGGCTCTGGAAACACCATATATTTT. The rearrangement links TRBV30 to TRBJ1-3; 7 positions agree with TRBD1. This CDR3 has 13 amino acids. Germline V gives CDR1 GTSNPN, CDR2 SVGIG (reference sequence). Trimming took 4 bases from V and 0 from J; bases not matched to a gene: 0.

The V gene is TRBV9, the J gene TRBJ2-5; D might be TRBD1 or TRBD2, each matching 5 bases. Trimming shortened V by 0 bases and J by 4 bases, and 10 bases separated the two germline ends. Germline V gene data show CDR1 as SGDLS and CDR2 as YYNGEE. The CDR3 consists of 14 residues. The CDR3 loop reads CASSVASGRETQYF. Here the CDR3 DNA reads TGTGCCAGCAGCGTAGCCTCAGGGAGAGAGACCCAGTACTTC. The full variable domain, rest sourced from reference TRBV9 and TRBJ2-5, is DSGVTQTPKHLITATGQRVTLRCSPRSGDLSVYWYQQSLDQGLQFLIQYYNGEERAKGNILERFSAQQFPDLHSELNLSSLELGDSALYFCASSVASGRETQYFGPGTRLLVL.

The gene calls are TRBV30 and TRBJ2-5; D remains ambiguous. In germline, CDR1 is GTSNPN, CDR2 SVGIG (reference sequence). CDR3 size: 10 residues. V lost 3 bases, J lost 5 bases, and 4 bases lay in between. CDR3 sequence: CAWSGETQYF. CDR3 DNA: TGTGCCTGGAGCGGCGAGACCCAGTACTTC.

V gene TRBV5-1 combines with J gene TRBJ2-1, with 8 bases matching TRBD2. Germline V gives CDR1 SGHRS, CDR2 YFSETQ. V lost 1 base to trimming and J lost 7 bases; unmatched junction nucleotides: 7. This CDR3 has 15 amino acids. Here the CDR3 reads CASSLPGTSLNEQFF. CDR3 sequence (DNA): TGCGCCAGCAGCTTGCCGGGGACTAGTTTAAATGAGCAGTTCTTC.

This chain joins TRBV13 and TRBJ1-1, with D possibly being TRBD1 (6 bases). This CDR3 contains 12 residues. Germline V gene lookup returns CDR1 PRHDT and CDR2 FYEKMQ (reference sequence). The V end lost 6 bases, the J end lost 9 bases, and 14 bases lay between the germline ends. The CDR3 reads CASSSRGRQAFF. CDR3 coding DNA: TGTGCCAGCAGTTCCAGGGGCCGACAAGCTTTCTTT.

This CDR3 is CASSATGNYGYTF. The CDR3, as DNA: TGTGCCAGCAGCGCGACAGGGAACTATGGCTACACCTTC. The chain is built from TRBV6-1 and TRBJ1-2, with 7 bases fitting TRBD1. The CDR3 contains 13 residues. The V and J ends lost 6 bases and 2 bases, in that order; junction bases with no gene match: 3. CDR1 is MNHNS and CDR2 is SASEGT in the germline V gene.

The chain recombines TRBV30 with TRBJ2-7; the match to TRBD1 covers 11 bases. V shed 3 bases and J 4 bases; nucleotides not matched to a gene: 5. The CDR3 is 14 residues long. Germline values: CDR1 GTSNPN, CDR2 SVGIG (reference sequence). CDR3 region: CAWSWGTGGYEQYF. The CDR3 bases are TGTGCCTGGAGCTGGGGGACAGGGGGATACGAGCAGTACTTC.

The CDR3 DNA is TGCGCCAGCGGTCTCGGGGAAGAATCCTACGAGCAGTACTTC. Its protein is CASGLGEESYEQYF. The chain uses TRBV5-1 and TRBJ2-7, with D possibly being TRBD2 (5 bases). This CDR3 has 14 residues. Trimming shortened V by 7 bases and J by 1 base, and 15 bases separated the two germline ends. CDR1 SGHRS and CDR2 YFSETQ come from the germline V gene.

This clone is labeled as medium-sized. The chain combines TRBV11-3 with TRBJ2-1; the match to TRBD2 covers 8 bases. The germline CDR1 and CDR2 sequences are SGHNT and YENEEA. The CDR3 is 16 residues long. With 6 bases clipped from V and 2 bases from J, the junction kept 9 bases outside the gene matches. The CDR3 loop is CASSTGTGGPYNEQFF. The CDR3 coding sequence is TGTGCCAGCAGTACAGGGACGGGAGGGCCCTACAATGAGCAGTTCTTC.

The chain employs TRBV6-5 and TRBJ2-7; D remains ambiguous. The CDR3 spans 14 residues. Trimming removed 0 bases at V and 0 bases at J, with 6 bases between. The germline V gene has CDR1 MNHEY and CDR2 SVGAGI. CDR3 in amino acids: CASSYSSASYEQYF. The CDR3 nucleotides read TGTGCCAGCAGTTACTCCTCAGCCTCCTACGAGCAGTACTTC.

This clone has only one observation. J is TRBJ1-1 and V is TRBV7-9; possibly TRBD1 for D (6 bases). The ends were cut back, 5 bases at V and 2 bases at J, with 21 bases in the middle. The CDR3 has 17 residues. Per the germline V gene, CDR1 is SEHNR and CDR2 is FQNEAQ (reference sequence). CDR3 nucleotide sequence: TGTGCCAGCAGCCGGTTTAAGGGGGGTATGATAAACACTGAAGCTTTCTTT. This translates into CASSRFKGGMINTEAFF.

CDR3 sequence (DNA): TGTGCCAGCAGCCCCTACGACAACACTGAAGCTTTCTTT. It encodes CASSPYDNTEAFF. This rearrangement joins TRBV27 to TRBJ1-1; D is undetermined. The ends were cut back, 6 bases at V and 2 bases at J, with 10 bases in the middle. Germline V gene lookup returns CDR1 MNHEY and CDR2 SMNVEV (reference sequence). The CDR3 runs 13 residues.